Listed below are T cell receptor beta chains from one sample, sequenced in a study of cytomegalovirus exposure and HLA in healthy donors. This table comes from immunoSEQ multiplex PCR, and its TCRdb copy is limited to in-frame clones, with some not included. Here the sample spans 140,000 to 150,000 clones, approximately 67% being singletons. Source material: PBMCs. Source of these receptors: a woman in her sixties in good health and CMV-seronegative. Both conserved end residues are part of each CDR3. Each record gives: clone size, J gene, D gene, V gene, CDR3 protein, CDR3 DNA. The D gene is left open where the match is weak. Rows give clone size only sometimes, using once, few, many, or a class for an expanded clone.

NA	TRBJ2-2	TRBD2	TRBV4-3	CASSQGYGLAEHTGELFF	TGCGCCAGCAGCCAAGGTTACGGACTAGCGGAGCACACCGGGGAGCTGTTTTTT
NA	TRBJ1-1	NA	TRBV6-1	CASSSYRGNTEAFF	TGTGCCAGCAGTTCTTACCGGGGAAACACTGAAGCTTTCTTT
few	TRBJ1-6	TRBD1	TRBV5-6	CASSRRGQFSSYNSPLHF	TGTGCCAGCAGCAGGAGGGGGCAGTTCAGCTCCTATAATTCACCCCTCCACTTT
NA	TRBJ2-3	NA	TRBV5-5	CASSLEGHSTDTQYF	TGTGCCAGCAGCTTGGAGGGACACAGCACAGATACGCAGTATTTT
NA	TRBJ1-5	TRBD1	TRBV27	CASNNSRDRYNQPQHF	TGTGCCAGCAACAATAGTAGGGACAGGTACAATCAGCCCCAGCATTTT
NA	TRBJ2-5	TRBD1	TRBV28	CASSLWKTGVGQETQYF	TGTGCCAGCAGTTTATGGAAGACAGGGGTGGGGCAAGAGACCCAGTACTTC
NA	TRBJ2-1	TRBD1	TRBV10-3	CAISDTGGAEQFF	TGTGCCATCAGTGATACAGGGGGTGCTGAGCAGTTCTTC
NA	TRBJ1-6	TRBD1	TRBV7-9	CASSKTGRGSPLHF	TGTGCCAGCAGCAAGACAGGGCGGGGATCACCCCTCCACTTT
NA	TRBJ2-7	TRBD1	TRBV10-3	CAISTPGQGNYEQYF	TGTGCCATCAGCACTCCGGGACAGGGAAACTACGAGCAGTACTTC
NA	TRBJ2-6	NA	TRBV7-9	CASSLARQGSGANVLTF	TGTGCCAGCAGCTTAGCGAGGCAGGGTTCGGGGGCCAACGTCCTGACTTTC
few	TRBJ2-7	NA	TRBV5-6	CASSLVAGYEQYF	TGTGCCAGCAGCTTGGTGGCGGGCTACGAGCAGTACTTC
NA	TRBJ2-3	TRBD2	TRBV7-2	CASSFASGRGSTDTQYF	TGTGCCAGCAGCTTCGCTAGCGGGAGGGGTAGCACAGATACGCAGTATTTT
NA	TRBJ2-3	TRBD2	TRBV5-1	CASSGGRGTDTQYF	TGCGCCAGCAGTGGCGGGAGGGGCACAGATACGCAGTATTTT
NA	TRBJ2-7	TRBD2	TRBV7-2	CASSLDVAGGAYEQYF	TGTGCCAGCAGCTTAGACGTGGCCGGGGGGGCCTACGAGCAGTACTTC
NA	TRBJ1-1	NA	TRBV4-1	CASSQDLNTEAFF	TGCGCCAGCAGCCAAGATCTAAACACTGAAGCTTTCTTT
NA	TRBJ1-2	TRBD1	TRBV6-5	CASTRTGVDGYTF	TGTGCCAGCACCCGGACAGGGGTTGATGGCTACACCTTC
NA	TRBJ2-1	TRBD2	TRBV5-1	CASRNGLAFNNEQFF	TGCGCCAGCAGGAACGGACTAGCGTTCAACAATGAGCAGTTCTTC
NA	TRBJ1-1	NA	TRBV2	CASSATGSNTEAFF	TGTGCCAGCAGTGCGACAGGATCGAACACTGAAGCTTTCTTT
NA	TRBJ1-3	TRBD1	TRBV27	CASSLLTLTGLGNTIYF	TGTGCCAGCAGTTTACTCACCCTGACAGGGCTTGGAAACACCATATATTTT
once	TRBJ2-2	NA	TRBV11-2	CASSLDRAGELFF	TGTGCCAGCAGCTTAGATCGGGCCGGGGAGCTGTTTTTT
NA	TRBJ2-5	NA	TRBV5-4	CASSFGGAKETQYF	TGTGCCAGCAGCTTTGGTGGGGCGAAAGAGACCCAGTACTTC
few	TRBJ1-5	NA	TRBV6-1	CASSDNRRGQPQHF	TGTGCCAGCAGTGACAACCGTCGGGGTCAGCCCCAGCATTTT
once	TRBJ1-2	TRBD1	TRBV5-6	CASSATGTGKYYGYTF	TGTGCCAGCAGCGCGACCGGGACAGGGAAGTACTATGGCTACACCTTC
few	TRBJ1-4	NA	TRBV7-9	CASSLEDNMKKLFF	TGTGCCAGCAGCTTGGAAGACAACATGAAAAAACTGTTTTTT
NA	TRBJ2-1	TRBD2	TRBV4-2	CASSHDRTIAGTYNEQFF	TGTGCCAGCAGCCACGACCGGACCATAGCGGGAACCTACAATGAGCAGTTCTTC
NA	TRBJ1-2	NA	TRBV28	CASSLPQESGYTF	TGTGCCAGCAGTTTACCGCAGGAATCTGGCTACACCTTC
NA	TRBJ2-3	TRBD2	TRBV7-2	CASVFQAGGYTDTQYF	TGTGCCAGCGTATTTCAAGCGGGGGGGTACACAGATACGCAGTATTTT
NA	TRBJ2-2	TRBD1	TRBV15	CATSRTGGPGELFF	TGTGCCACCAGCAGGACAGGGGGTCCCGGGGAGCTGTTTTTT
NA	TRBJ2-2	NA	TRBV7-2	CASSLGAGELFF	TGTGCCAGCAGCTTAGGCGCCGGGGAGCTGTTTTTT
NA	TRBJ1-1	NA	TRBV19	CASSAQKGTEAFF	TGTGCCAGTAGTGCGCAGAAGGGGACTGAAGCTTTCTTT
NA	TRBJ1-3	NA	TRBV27	CASASGGGNSGNTIYF	TGTGCCAGCGCAAGTGGGGGAGGGAACTCTGGAAACACCATATATTTT
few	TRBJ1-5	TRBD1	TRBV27	CASSRTGVVGNQPQHF	TGTGCCAGCAGCCGGACAGGCGTCGTGGGCAATCAGCCCCAGCATTTT
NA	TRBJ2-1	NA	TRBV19	CASSPSLLATLEQFF	TGTGCCAGTAGTCCCTCCCTACTAGCCACTCTAGAGCAGTTCTTC
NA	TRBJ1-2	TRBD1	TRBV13	CASSLRTGGDGYTF	TGTGCCAGCAGCTTAAGGACAGGGGGCGATGGCTACACCTTC
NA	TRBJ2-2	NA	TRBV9	CASSVRGGELFF	TGTGCCAGCAGCGTAAGGGGAGGGGAGCTGTTTTTT
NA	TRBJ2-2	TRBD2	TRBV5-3	CARSFKLVLAGLPNTGELFF	TGTGCCAGAAGCTTCAAATTGGTGTTAGCGGGCCTGCCGAACACCGGGGAGCTGTTTTTT
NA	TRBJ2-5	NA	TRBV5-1	CASSLEEGRETQYF	TGCGCCAGCAGCTTGGAGGAGGGGCGGGAGACCCAGTACTTC
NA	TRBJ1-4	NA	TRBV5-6	CASSSQLVATNEKLFF	TGTGCCAGCAGCTCCCAATTAGTTGCAACTAATGAAAAACTGTTTTTT
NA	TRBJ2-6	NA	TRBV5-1	CASSSTREFSGANVLTF	TGCGCCAGCAGCTCCACCCGGGAGTTCTCTGGGGCCAACGTCCTGACTTTC